A single sample is the source of the 28 T cell receptor beta chains below, sequenced in a study of blood T cell repertoires in COVID-19. Profiled with immunoSEQ multiplex PCR; TCRdb holds only in-frame clones, not every one. The table lists 450,000 to 500,000 clones, approximately 85% of them singletons. The sample taken for sequencing was peripheral blood. These receptor sequences come from a human donor in a cohort sampled during active COVID-19.

J is TRBJ1-1 and V is TRBV28; 8 bases map to TRBD1. This CDR3 comprises 14 residues. The germline V gene encodes CDR1 MDHEN and CDR2 SYDVKM. The ends lost 5 bases at V and 6 bases at J; junction bases unmatched: 8. The CDR3 region is CASSPGDRGPEAFF. In DNA form, the CDR3 reads TGTGCCAGCAGTCCCGGCGACAGGGGCCCTGAAGCTTTCTTT.

The chain employs TRBV6-2 or TRBV6-3 and TRBJ2-5; TRBD2 matches 11 bases. Germline CDR1 MNHEY, CDR2 SVGEGT. With V trimmed by 5 bases and J by 5 bases, 10 bases remained unmatched. The CDR3 loop spans 16 amino acids. CDR3 nucleotide sequence: TGTGCCAGCAGTACCCGACTAGCGGGGAGCTACGAGACCCAGTACTTC. Translating it yields CASSTRLAGSYETQYF.

This chain links TRBV11-2 with TRBJ1-5; TRBD1 matches at 8 bases. V shed 5 bases, J shed 5 bases, and the junction held 8 bases outside the gene matches. The CDR3 is made up of 15 amino acids. Germline V lookup: CDR1 SGHAT, CDR2 FQNNGV. The CDR3 DNA reads as TGTGCCAGCAGCCGCTGGGCAGGGGGCGATCAGCCCCAGCATTTT. Protein sequence: CASSRWAGGDQPQHF.

This clone appeared once. The chain couples TRBV29-1 to TRBJ1-1, with 7 nucleotides matching TRBD1. CDR3 length: 14 amino acids. CDR1 and CDR2 from the germline V gene are SQVTM and ANQGSEA. V lost 0 bases and J lost 5; bases outside the gene matches: 6. The CDR3 sequence is CSVEEKGGRTEAFF. Here the CDR3 DNA reads TGCAGCGTTGAAGAAAAAGGGGGCCGTACTGAAGCTTTCTTT.

The chain couples TRBV7-9 to TRBJ2-5; TRBD2 matches at 11 bases. The ends lost 3 bases at V and 2 bases at J; junction bases unmatched: 2. CDR1 is SEHNR and CDR2 is FQNEAQ in the germline V gene (reference sequence). The CDR3 totals 15 residues. CDR3 sequence reads: CASSFGLAGQETQYF. The CDR3 nucleotides are TGTGCCAGCAGCTTCGGACTAGCGGGTCAAGAGACCCAGTACTTC.

The gene calls are TRBV28 and TRBJ1-1; perhaps TRBD1 as D (5 bases). There are 12 residues in the CDR3. V dropped 2 bases and J dropped 6 bases, with 7 bases sitting between them. The germline V gene has CDR1 MDHEN and CDR2 SYDVKM. The DNA for the CDR3 is TGTGCCAGCAGTTTAGGGGGGGCTGAAGCTTTCTTT. This sequence encodes CASSLGGAEAFF.

V and J are TRBV7-8 and TRBJ2-3; TRBD1 agrees at 10 bases. Trimming took 5 bases from V and 6 from J; bases not matched to a gene: 8. CDR3 length equals 15 residues. Germline assignment: CDR1 SGHVS and CDR2 FQNEAQ. In DNA, the CDR3 is TGTGCCAGCAGCGAGACAGGGGGCGAGGGGGATACGCAGTATTTT. Translated: CASSETGGEGDTQYF.

V gene TRBV5-4 combines with J gene TRBJ1-1; unclear D gene. The CDR3 is made up of 13 amino acids. Trimming stripped 5 bases from V and 0 bases from J, with 8 bases between. Germline CDR1 SGHNT, CDR2 YYREEE (reference sequence). The CDR3 sequence is CASSSQMNTEAFF. The CDR3 DNA is TGTGCCAGCAGTTCCCAGATGAACACTGAAGCTTTCTTT.

The V gene is TRBV5-1, the J gene TRBJ2-7, with a tentative D call TRBD2 (5 bases). The CDR3 is made up of 15 amino acids. Trimming pared 4 bases from V and 0 bases from J, leaving 14 bases between. Germline CDR1 SGHRS, CDR2 YFSETQ. CDR3 nucleotide sequence: TGCGCCAGCAGCCCCCGGAACGGGGTCTCCTACGAGCAGTACTTC. This translates into CASSPRNGVSYEQYF.

V and J are TRBV12-5 and TRBJ2-3, with TRBD2 matching 10 bases. This CDR3 has 15 amino acids. In germline, CDR1 is LGHNT, CDR2 FRNRAP. V was pared by 4 bases and J by 3 bases, with 4 bases of the junction left unmatched. The CDR3 protein is CASGSTGLATDTQYF. The CDR3 DNA is TGTGCTAGTGGTTCTACGGGACTAGCGACAGATACGCAGTATTTT.

CDR3 protein: CASRTGLAGGWNEQFF. The CDR3 coding sequence is TGTGCCAGCAGAACTGGACTAGCGGGAGGGTGGAATGAGCAGTTCTTC. This rearrangement joins TRBV2 to TRBJ2-1; 15 nucleotides line up with TRBD2. CDR1 and CDR2 from the germline V gene are SNHLY and FYNNEI. The CDR3 is 16 amino acids. Losses at the gene ends were 6 bases for V and 7 bases for J; bases not matched to a gene: 7.

This clone has only a few counts. The V call is TRBV30, the J call TRBJ1-1; 10 bases agree with TRBD1. There are 14 residues in the CDR3. Germline CDR1 reads GTSNPN; CDR2 reads SVGIG (reference sequence). Trimming cost V 4 bases and J 0 bases; bases outside gene matches: 2. CDR3 residues: CAWTTGGMNTEAFF. Here the CDR3 DNA reads TGTGCCTGGACGACAGGGGGCATGAACACTGAAGCTTTCTTT.

This clone was seen only once. The V gene is TRBV3-1 (or the pseudogene TRBV3-2), the J gene TRBJ2-7, with 7 positions matching TRBD2. Germline V CDR1 and CDR2: LGHDT, YNNKEL (reference sequence). The CDR3 loop spans 14 amino acids. The trim removed 3 bases at V and 4 bases at J, leaving 6 bases unmatched. The CDR3 nucleotides are TGTGCCAGCAGCCAGTCGGAGGGAGGGTACGAGCAGTACTTC. Translation: CASSQSEGGYEQYF.

The chain uses TRBV18 and TRBJ1-1; D gene uncertain. The CDR3 runs to 12 residues. V was clipped by 3 bases and J by 0 bases, with 2 bases between them. The germline CDR1 and CDR2 sequences are KGHSH and LQKENI. CDR3 residues: CASSPMNTEAFF. The CDR3 region has the DNA TGTGCCAGCTCACCCATGAACACTGAAGCTTTCTTT.

This clone was detected a few times. The chain carries TRBV3-1 (or the pseudogene TRBV3-2) and TRBJ2-1; D may be TRBD1 (6 bases). V was shortened by 2 bases and J by 5 bases, with 13 bases between the two germline ends. CDR3 size: 15 residues. Germline V gene lookup returns CDR1 LGHDT and CDR2 YNNKEL (reference sequence). The CDR3 reads CASSQTGSIDNEQFF. The CDR3 DNA sequence: TGTGCCAGCAGCCAAACAGGGTCAATCGACAATGAGCAGTTCTTC.

This clone was counted a few times. This chain connects TRBV7-3 to TRBJ2-2; 7 bases fit TRBD1. J gave up 7 bases and V 5 bases, and 4 bases lay outside the gene matches. The germline V gene has CDR1 SGHTA and CDR2 FQGTGA. This CDR3 is 13 amino acids long. In nucleotides, the CDR3 is TGTGCCAGCAGCCGCGACAGGGTCGGGGAGCTGTTTTTT. It translates to CASSRDRVGELFF.

The chain carries TRBV7-9 and TRBJ1-5; TRBD1 matches 7 bases. J gave up 0 bases and V 5 bases, and 4 bases lay outside the gene matches. The CDR3 covers 15 residues. Per germline, CDR1 SEHNR and CDR2 FQNEAQ (reference sequence). DNA of the CDR3: TGTGCCAGCAGCCCGGGACAGAGTAGCAATCAGCCCCAGCATTTT. Translated, it gives CASSPGQSSNQPQHF.

The chain couples TRBV30 to TRBJ1-5; D might be TRBD1 (5 bases). The CDR3 covers 13 residues. Trimming took off 5 bases at V and 7 bases at J, with 15 bases between the two ends. Germline loops: CDR1 GTSNPN, CDR2 SVGIG (reference sequence). The CDR3 nucleotides are TGTGCCTGGTGCATAGGGGAAGGCCAGCCCCAGCATTTT. This encodes CAWCIGEGQPQHF.

The chain has TRBV2 and TRBJ2-7; a weak D match, TRBD1 (5 bases). The V end lost 5 bases, the J end lost 5 bases, and 16 bases lay between the germline ends. Germline V gives CDR1 SNHLY, CDR2 FYNNEI. The CDR3 length is 14 residues. CDR3 DNA sequence: TGTGCCAGCAGTCGAAACAGGCCCCGGGACGAGCAGTACTTC. The encoded protein is CASSRNRPRDEQYF.

V gene TRBV30 combines with J gene TRBJ2-3; 9 bases are shared with TRBD2. The CDR3 has 14 residues. V lost 2 bases and J lost 4; bases outside the gene matches: 4. Germline CDR1 is GTSNPN and CDR2 is SVGIG (reference sequence). The CDR3 DNA sequence: TGTGCCTGGAGTTCGGGACTAGCTTCAGATACGCAGTATTTT. Translated, it gives CAWSSGLASDTQYF.

V gene TRBV15 combines with J gene TRBJ1-2; no clear D gene. There are 15 residues in the CDR3. Germline V gene lookup returns CDR1 LNHNV and CDR2 YYDKDF (reference sequence). V lost 0 bases and J lost 7, with 15 bases in between. The CDR3 here is CATSREPRVIGGYTF. In DNA, the CDR3 is TGTGCCACCAGCAGAGAGCCCCGGGTTATCGGTGGCTACACCTTC.

This rearrangement joins TRBV11-2 to TRBJ2-3; 8 nucleotides match TRBD2. Germline values: CDR1 SGHAT, CDR2 FQNNGV. The CDR3 loop spans 16 amino acids. J gave up 9 bases and V 3 bases, and 14 bases lay outside the gene matches. CDR3 DNA: TGTGCCAGCAGCTTCCCCGGGACTAGAGTTTCCGGGACGCAGTATTTT. It codes for CASSFPGTRVSGTQYF.

This clone was observed a single time. V usage is TRBV2 and J usage is TRBJ1-4; TRBD1 matches 7 bases. J was trimmed by 6 bases and V by 4 bases; bases with no gene match: 8. Per germline, CDR1 SNHLY and CDR2 FYNNEI. The CDR3 contains 15 residues. CDR3 DNA: TGTGCCAGCAGTGTCCGACAGGGAGTAGATGAAAAACTGTTTTTT. Translation gives CASSVRQGVDEKLFF.

The rearrangement uses TRBV28 and TRBJ1-6, with D tentatively TRBD1 (5 bases). The germline V gene has CDR1 MDHEN and CDR2 SYDVKM. The CDR3 is 17 residues long. Trimming cost V 5 bases and J 5 bases, with 19 bases left between them. CDR3 sequence: CASSEGLTDSHNSPLHF. In nucleotides, the CDR3 is TGTGCCAGCAGTGAAGGTCTCACCGACAGCCATAATTCACCCCTCCACTTT.

This chain connects TRBV27 to TRBJ1-2; 7 bases match TRBD1. Germline assignment: CDR1 MNHEY and CDR2 SMNVEV (reference sequence). The CDR3 extends over 15 amino acids. V was clipped by 5 bases and J by 5 bases; unmatched bases: 11. This CDR3 reads CASSPDRALVYGYTF. The CDR3 DNA sequence: TGTGCCAGCAGTCCTGACAGGGCCCTGGTGTATGGCTACACCTTC.

The V gene is TRBV3-1 (or the pseudogene TRBV3-2), the J gene TRBJ2-7, with TRBD2 matching over 9 bases. Germline CDR1 reads LGHDT; CDR2 reads YNNKEL (reference sequence). V gave up 3 bases and J gave up 9 bases; unmatched junction bases: 9. The length of the CDR3 is 14 residues. The CDR3 DNA reads TGTGCCAGCAGCCAGGGGCGCGGGAGGGCCTGGCAGTACTTC. Translating it yields CASSQGRGRAWQYF.

V is TRBV19 and J is TRBJ1-2; TRBD1 is a possible D gene (6 bases). Trimming stripped 6 bases from V and 6 bases from J, with 20 bases between. The CDR3 spans 15 residues. From germline, CDR1 is LNHDA and CDR2 SQIVND (reference sequence). The CDR3 DNA reads as TGTGCCAGTAGGGCATTCGGGGGGGCGCAGGATGGCTACACCTTC. This encodes CASRAFGGAQDGYTF.

Only a few counts were recorded for this clone. The chain uses TRBV24-1 and TRBJ2-1; TRBD2 matches at 10 bases. This CDR3 has 18 residues. J lost 6 bases, V lost 2 bases, and 12 bases had no gene match. The germline gives CDR1 KGHDR, CDR2 SFDVKD. In DNA, the CDR3 is TGTGCCACCAGTGATTCGACCGTAGCGGGAGGATGGGGCAATGAGCAGTTCTTC. This codes for CATSDSTVAGGWGNEQFF.